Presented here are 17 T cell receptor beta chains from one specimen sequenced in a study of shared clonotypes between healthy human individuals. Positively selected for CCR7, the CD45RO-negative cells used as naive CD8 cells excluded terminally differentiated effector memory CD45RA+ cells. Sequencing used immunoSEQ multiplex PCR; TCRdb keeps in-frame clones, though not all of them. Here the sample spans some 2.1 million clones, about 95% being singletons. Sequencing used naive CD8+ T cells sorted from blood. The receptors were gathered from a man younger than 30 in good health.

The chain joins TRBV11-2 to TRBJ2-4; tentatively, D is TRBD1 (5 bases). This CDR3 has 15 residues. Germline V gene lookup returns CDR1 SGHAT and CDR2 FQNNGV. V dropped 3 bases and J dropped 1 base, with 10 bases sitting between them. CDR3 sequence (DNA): TGTGCCAGCAGCTTGAGCTCAGGGGCCAAAAACATTCAGTACTTC. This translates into CASSLSSGAKNIQYF.

CDR3 DNA sequence: TGTGCCAGCAGTTACGAATCTGAAGCTTTCTTT. Its translation is CASSYESEAFF. The rearrangement links TRBV6-5 to TRBJ1-1; D uncertain. The ends were cut back, 2 bases at V and 6 bases at J, with 4 bases in the middle. The V gene's germline CDR1 is MNHEY and CDR2 SVGAGI. The CDR3 sequence is 11 residues long.

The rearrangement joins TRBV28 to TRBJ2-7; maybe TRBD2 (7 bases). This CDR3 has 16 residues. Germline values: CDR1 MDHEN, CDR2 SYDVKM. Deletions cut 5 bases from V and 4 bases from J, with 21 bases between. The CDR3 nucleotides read TGTGCCAGCAGTCCGGGGCGGGGGCTTACTCTATACGAGCAGTACTTC. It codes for CASSPGRGLTLYEQYF.

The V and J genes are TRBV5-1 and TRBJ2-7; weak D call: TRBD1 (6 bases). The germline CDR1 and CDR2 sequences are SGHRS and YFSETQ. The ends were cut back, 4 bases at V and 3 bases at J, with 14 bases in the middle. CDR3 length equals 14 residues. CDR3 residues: CASSVGGQRYEQYF. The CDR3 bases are TGCGCCAGCAGCGTAGGAGGACAGCGCTACGAGCAGTACTTC.

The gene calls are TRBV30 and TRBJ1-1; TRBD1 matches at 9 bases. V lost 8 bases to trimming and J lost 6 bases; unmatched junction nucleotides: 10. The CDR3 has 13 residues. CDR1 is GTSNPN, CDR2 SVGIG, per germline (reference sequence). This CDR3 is CATERTGEAEAFF. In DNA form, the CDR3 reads TGTGCCACCGAGAGGACAGGGGAGGCTGAAGCTTTCTTT.

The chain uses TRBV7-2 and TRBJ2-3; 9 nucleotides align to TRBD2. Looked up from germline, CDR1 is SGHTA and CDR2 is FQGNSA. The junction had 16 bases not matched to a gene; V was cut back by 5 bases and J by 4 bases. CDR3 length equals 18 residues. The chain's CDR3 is CASSDNQREVWGPDTQYF. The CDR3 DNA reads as TGTGCCAGCAGCGACAACCAGCGGGAGGTTTGGGGCCCAGATACGCAGTATTTT. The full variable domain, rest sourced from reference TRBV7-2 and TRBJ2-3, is GAGVSQSPSNKVTEKGKDVELRCDPISGHTALYWYRQSLGQGLEFLIYFQGNSAPDKSGLPSDRFSAERTGGSVSTLTIQRTQQEDSAVYLCASSDNQREVWGPDTQYFGPGTRLTVL.

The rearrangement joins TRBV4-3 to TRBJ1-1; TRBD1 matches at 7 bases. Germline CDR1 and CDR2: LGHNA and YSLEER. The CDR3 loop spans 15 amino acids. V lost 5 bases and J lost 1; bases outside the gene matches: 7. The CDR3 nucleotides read TGCGCCAGCAGCAAAAACCGGGACAGGAACACTGAAGCTTTCTTT. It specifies CASSKNRDRNTEAFF.

CDR3 region: CASSPFPYNEQFF. The CDR3 DNA is TGTGCCAGCAGTCCCTTCCCCTACAATGAGCAGTTCTTC. The rearrangement uses TRBV6-5 and TRBJ2-1; no clear D. Germline V gene data show CDR1 as MNHEY and CDR2 as SVGAGI. The V gene lost 5 bases and the J gene lost 2 bases, with 7 bases spanning the gap. The CDR3 has 13 amino acids.

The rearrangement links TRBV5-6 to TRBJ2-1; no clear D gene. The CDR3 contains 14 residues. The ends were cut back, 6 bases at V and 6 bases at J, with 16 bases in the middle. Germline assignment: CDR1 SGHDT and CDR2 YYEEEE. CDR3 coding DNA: TGTGCCAGCAACGATCAAGGGATTTCCAATGAGCAGTTCTTC. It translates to CASNDQGISNEQFF. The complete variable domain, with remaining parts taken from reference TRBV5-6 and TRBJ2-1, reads DAGVTQSPTHLIKTRGQQVTLRCSPKSGHDTVSWYQQALGQGPQFIFQYYEEEERQRGNFPDRFSGHQFPNYSSELNVNALLLGDSALYLCASNDQGISNEQFFGPGTRLTVL.

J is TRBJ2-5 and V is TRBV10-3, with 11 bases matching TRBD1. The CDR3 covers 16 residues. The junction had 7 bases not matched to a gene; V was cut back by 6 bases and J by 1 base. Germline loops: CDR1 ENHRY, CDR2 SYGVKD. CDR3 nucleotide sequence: TGTGCCATCAGCGAGGGACAGGGGGGTACCCAAGAGACCCAGTACTTC. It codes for CAISEGQGGTQETQYF.

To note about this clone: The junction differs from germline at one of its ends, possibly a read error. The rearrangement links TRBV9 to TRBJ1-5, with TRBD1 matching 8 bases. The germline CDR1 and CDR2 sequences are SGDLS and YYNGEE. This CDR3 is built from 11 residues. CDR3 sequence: CVQGGNQPQHF. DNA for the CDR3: TGCGTACAGGGGGGCAATCAGCCCCAGCATTTT. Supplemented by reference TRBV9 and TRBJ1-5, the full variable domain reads DSGVTQTPKHLITATGQRVTLRCSPRSGDLSVYWYQQSLDQGLQFLIQYYNGEERAKGNILERFSAQQFPDLHSELNLSSLELGDSALYFCVQGGNQPQHFGDGTRLSIL.

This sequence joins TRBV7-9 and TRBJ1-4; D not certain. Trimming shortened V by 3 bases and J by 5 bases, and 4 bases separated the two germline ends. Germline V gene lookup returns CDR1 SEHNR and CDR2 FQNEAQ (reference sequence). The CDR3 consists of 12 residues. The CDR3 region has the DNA TGTGCCAGCAGCTTTTACAATGAAAAACTGTTTTTT. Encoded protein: CASSFYNEKLFF.

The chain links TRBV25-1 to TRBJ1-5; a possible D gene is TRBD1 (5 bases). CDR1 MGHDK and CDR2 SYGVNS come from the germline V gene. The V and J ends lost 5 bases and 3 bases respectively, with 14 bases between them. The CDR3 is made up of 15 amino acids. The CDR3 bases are TGTGCCAGCAGTTGCCCCGGACAACACAATCAGCCCCAGCATTTT. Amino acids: CASSCPGQHNQPQHF.

This CDR3 reads CAISESQGESGEAFF. The CDR3 DNA sequence: TGTGCCATCAGTGAGTCCCAGGGGGAGTCGGGTGAAGCTTTCTTT. This sequence joins TRBV10-3 and TRBJ1-1; 7 nucleotides align to TRBD1. CDR3 length equals 15 residues. Germline assignment: CDR1 ENHRY and CDR2 SYGVKD. V lost 0 bases to trimming and J lost 7 bases; unmatched junction nucleotides: 8.

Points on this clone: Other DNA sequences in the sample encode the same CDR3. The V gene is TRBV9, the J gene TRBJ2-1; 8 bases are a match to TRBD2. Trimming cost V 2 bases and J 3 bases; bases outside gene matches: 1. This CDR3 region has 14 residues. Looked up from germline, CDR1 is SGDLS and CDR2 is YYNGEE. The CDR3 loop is CASSVSGNYNEQFF. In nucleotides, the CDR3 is TGTGCCAGCAGCGTTAGCGGGAACTACAATGAGCAGTTCTTC.

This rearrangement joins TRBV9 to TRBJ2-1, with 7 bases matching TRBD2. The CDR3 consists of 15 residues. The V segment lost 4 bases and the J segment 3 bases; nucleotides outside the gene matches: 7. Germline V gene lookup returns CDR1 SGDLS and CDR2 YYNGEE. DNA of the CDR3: TGTGCCAGCAGCCCCAGCGGGACCTACTACAATGAGCAGTTCTTC. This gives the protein CASSPSGTYYNEQFF.

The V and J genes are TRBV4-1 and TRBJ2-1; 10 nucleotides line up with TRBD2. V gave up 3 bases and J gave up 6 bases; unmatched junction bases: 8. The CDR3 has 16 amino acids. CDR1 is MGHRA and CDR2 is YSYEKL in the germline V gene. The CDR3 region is CASSQSPLAGFNEQFF. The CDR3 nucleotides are TGCGCCAGCAGCCAGAGCCCACTAGCGGGGTTCAATGAGCAGTTCTTC.